The 27 T cell receptor beta chains below all came from one sample that was sequenced in a study of response to subunit inactivated influenza vaccine. Each CDR3 protein gets one entry after TCRdb re-called the RT-PCR reads with MiXCR. The sample has some 540,000 distinct CDR3 sequences, approximately 20% seen once. This sample was shared with a second study, whose subject was T cells expressing NK-cell markers. This second study notes: Scientists made TCR beta cDNA using 5'RACE template switching with UMIs.

The input for sequencing was CD4+ T cells sorted from PBMCs, taken about 12 days after vaccination. Every receptor here comes from a man aged 45-65 years who received an inactivated influenza vaccine.

In its sample, this clonotype was seen a few times. The V gene is TRBV5-1, the J gene TRBJ2-2; TRBD1 agrees at 7 bases. The CDR3 covers 15 residues. J was trimmed by 4 bases and V by 4 bases; bases with no gene match: 7. The germline CDR1 and CDR2 sequences are SGHRS and YFSETQ. The CDR3 is CASSPLDRITGELFF. CDR3 nucleotide sequence: TGCGCCAGCAGCCCACTGGACAGGATCACCGGGGAGCTGTTTTTT.

This clonotype was recorded a few times. The chain combines TRBV20-1 with TRBJ1-2, with a possible D match to TRBD1 (5 bases). Germline CDR1 DFQATT, CDR2 SNEGSKA (reference sequence). With 6 bases removed from V and 7 bases from J, the gap between germline ends came to 15 bases. The CDR3 contains 12 residues. The CDR3 DNA reads TGCAGTGCACTGAGGGGTTCGAGTGGCTACACCTTC. Encoded protein: CSALRGSSGYTF.

This clonotype was seen a handful of times. V is TRBV12-3 or TRBV12-4 and J is TRBJ1-6; 12 nucleotides match TRBD1. This CDR3 is built from 15 residues. The V segment lost 3 bases and the J segment 10 bases; nucleotides outside the gene matches: 4. This chain's CDR3 is CASSLGTGGGSPLHF. The CDR3 nucleotides are TGTGCCAGCAGTTTGGGGACAGGGGGCGGATCACCCCTCCACTTT.

Only a few counts were recorded for this clonotype. The chain carries TRBV7-9 and TRBJ1-2; D unclear. This CDR3 contains 13 residues. V gave up 3 bases and J gave up 6 bases, with 11 bases separating them. Germline lookup yields CDR1 SEHNR and CDR2 FQNEAQ (reference sequence). The CDR3 coding sequence is TGTGCCAGCAGCTTTCAAGACGCGCATGGCTACACCTTC. It translates to CASSFQDAHGYTF. Full variable domain (missing parts from reference TRBV7-9 and TRBJ1-2): DTGVSQNPRHKITKRGQNVTFRCDPISEHNRLYWYRQTLGQGPEFLTYFQNEAQLEKSRLLSDRFSAERPKGSFSTLEIQRTEQGDSAMYLCASSFQDAHGYTFGSGTRLTVV.

This clonotype has just one count. The gene calls are TRBV7-2 and TRBJ2-3; 8 bases map to TRBD2. The germline CDR1 and CDR2 sequences are SGHTA and FQGNSA. With 10 bases clipped from V and 6 bases from J, the junction kept 12 bases outside the gene matches. CDR3 length equals 14 residues. CDR3 amino acids: CATKAGAFRDTQYF. DNA for the CDR3: TGTGCCACTAAAGCGGGGGCCTTCAGGGATACGCAGTATTTT.

The J gene is TRBJ2-7, the V gene TRBV6-5; TRBD2 aligns across 7 bases. There are 12 residues in the CDR3. Germline CDR1 is MNHEY and CDR2 is SVGAGI. Germline trimming cut 4 bases from V and 6 bases from J; bases unmatched to any gene: 3. The CDR3 nucleotides are TGTGCCAGCAGTTCGACGGGGGGCGAGCAGTACTTC. This translates into CASSSTGGEQYF.

The chain has TRBV11-1 and TRBJ2-3; 8 nucleotides line up with TRBD2. CDR1 and CDR2 from the germline V gene are SGHAT and FQDESV (reference sequence). V gave up 5 bases and J gave up 4 bases; unmatched junction bases: 8. The CDR3 loop spans 15 amino acids. The CDR3 protein is CASSLRTSRADTQYF. The CDR3 DNA reads as TGTGCCAGCAGCCTAAGGACTAGCAGAGCAGATACGCAGTATTTT.

In its sample, this clonotype was seen a few times. The CDR3 loop reads CASSATGANYGYTF. CDR3 coding DNA: TGTGCCAGCAGCGCTACAGGGGCTAACTATGGCTACACCTTC. This rearrangement joins TRBV9 to TRBJ1-2; TRBD1 aligns across 7 bases. Germline CDR1 SGDLS, CDR2 YYNGEE. The CDR3 is 14 residues long. The junction had 2 bases not matched to a gene; V was cut back by 3 bases and J by 0 bases.

V is TRBV7-9 and J is TRBJ2-1; no definite D call. The CDR3 loop spans 14 amino acids. Germline V lookup: CDR1 SEHNR, CDR2 FQNEAQ (reference sequence). With 1 base removed from V and 5 bases from J, the gap between germline ends came to 9 bases. CDR3 bases: TGTGCCAGCAGCTTAGATTACACAGACAATGAGCAGTTCTTC. It specifies CASSLDYTDNEQFF.

This clonotype was counted a few times. This sequence joins TRBV6-1 and TRBJ2-5; 8 bases agree with TRBD1. Trimming took 5 bases from V and 3 from J; bases not matched to a gene: 5. From germline, CDR1 is MNHNS and CDR2 SASEGT. The CDR3 sequence is 14 residues long. This chain's CDR3 is CASSPRGREETQYF. The CDR3 coding sequence is TGTGCCAGCAGTCCCAGGGGGCGAGAAGAGACCCAGTACTTC.

In the case of this clonotype: A read error may produce the germline difference seen at one junction end. The rearrangement joins TRBV6-2 or TRBV6-3 to TRBJ1-5; 10 positions agree with TRBD1. Germline loops: CDR1 MNHEY, CDR2 SVGEGT. The length of the CDR3 is 11 residues. CDR3 in DNA: TGCGAGACAGGGGGCGGTCAGCCCCAGCATTTT. As protein: CETGGGQPQHF.

The chain is built from TRBV20-1 and TRBJ2-7, with 12 positions matching TRBD2. The CDR3 is 15 residues long. Germline CDR1 is DFQATT and CDR2 is SNEGSKA (reference sequence). The trim removed 6 bases at V and 6 bases at J, leaving 12 bases unmatched. CDR3 amino acids: CSATLTSGGDSEQYF. Written as DNA, the CDR3 is TGCAGTGCAACCTTGACTAGCGGGGGTGACAGCGAGCAGTACTTC.

This clonotype was observed once. It may be a read error: a sequence one base away is much more abundant. The chain is built from TRBV20-1 and TRBJ2-1; D not certain. This CDR3 spans 11 amino acids. The germline V gene has CDR1 DFQATT and CDR2 SNEGSKA (reference sequence). The CDR3 DNA reads as TGCAGTGCTAGAGATTGGAGTGAGCACTTCTTC. Translation: CSARDWSEHFF.

This clonotype has only one observation. CDR3 amino acids: CASSVDRGMTEAFF. CDR3 sequence (DNA): TGTGCCAGCAGCGTAGACAGGGGGATGACTGAAGCTTTCTTT. The V and J genes are TRBV9 and TRBJ1-1; TRBD1 matches at 8 bases. The V gene's germline CDR1 is SGDLS and CDR2 YYNGEE. CDR3 length: 14 residues. V trimming: 0 bases; J trimming: 5 bases; junction bases outside the gene matches: 3.

The V and J genes are TRBV24-1 and TRBJ2-3; the D is unclear. This CDR3 has 14 amino acids. Per germline, CDR1 KGHDR and CDR2 SFDVKD. Trimming removed 3 bases from V and 0 bases from J, with 6 bases in between. The CDR3 here is CATSDTTSTDTQYF. Written as DNA, the CDR3 is TGTGCCACCAGTGATACTACAAGCACAGATACGCAGTATTTT.

The chain couples TRBV6-5 to TRBJ1-4, with 8 bases lining up with TRBD1. This CDR3 has 13 residues. V shed 2 bases and J 11 bases; nucleotides not matched to a gene: 4. Germline V gives CDR1 MNHEY, CDR2 SVGAGI. The CDR3 nucleotides are TGTGCCAGCAGTTACGCGGACAGGGAGAAACTGTTTTTT. Translating gives CASSYADREKLFF.

This clonotype showed up just a few times. The V call is TRBV6-1, the J call TRBJ2-7, with D possibly being TRBD1 or TRBD2 (5 bases each). The V gene lost 6 bases and the J gene lost 6 bases, with 21 bases spanning the gap. Germline V CDR1 and CDR2: MNHNS, SASEGT. The CDR3 spans 15 residues. The CDR3 DNA reads as TGTGCCAGCAGCGAGACACGGACGGGGCTTTCCGAGCAGTACTTC. Amino acids: CASSETRTGLSEQYF.

CDR3 DNA: TGTGCCTGGAGGGCGACGGGGAGGACCGAAAAACTGTTTTTT. Residues: CAWRATGRTEKLFF. The chain joins TRBV30 to TRBJ1-4; the D is unclear. The CDR3 length is 14 residues. V lost 3 bases to trimming and J lost 8 bases, with 16 bases between them. From germline, CDR1 is GTSNPN and CDR2 SVGIG (reference sequence).

The sample holds a few counts of this clonotype. This chain uses TRBV7-2 with TRBJ1-2, with TRBD1 matching over 10 bases. Losses at the gene ends were 4 bases for V and 7 bases for J; bases not matched to a gene: 9. The CDR3 totals 15 residues. The germline V gene has CDR1 SGHTA and CDR2 FQGNSA. CDR3 nucleotides: TGTGCCAGCAGCTACCCGGGACAGGGGAAGGGTGGCTACACCTTC. As protein: CASSYPGQGKGGYTF.

There are a few counts of this clonotype. The rearrangement uses TRBV5-1 and TRBJ2-7, with 9 bases aligning to TRBD2. Germline V lookup: CDR1 SGHRS, CDR2 YFSETQ. V shed 0 bases and J 2 bases; nucleotides not matched to a gene: 6. This CDR3 is built from 16 residues. The CDR3, as DNA: TGCGCCAGCAGCTTGGGGGCTAGCGGGGTTACCTACGAGCAGTACTTC. Residues: CASSLGASGVTYEQYF.

The rearrangement joins TRBV5-5 to TRBJ1-1, with D maybe TRBD1 (6 bases). The CDR3 length is 14 residues. In germline, CDR1 is SGHKS, CDR2 YYEKEE (reference sequence). The V end was cut by 1 base, the J end by 6 bases, with 13 bases between. The CDR3 here is CASSLSGKGAEAFF. The DNA of the CDR3 is TGTGCCAGCAGCTTGTCAGGGAAGGGGGCTGAAGCTTTCTTT.

The chain links TRBV20-1 to TRBJ2-5; the match to TRBD1 covers 7 bases. CDR1 and CDR2 from the germline V gene are DFQATT and SNEGSKA (reference sequence). The CDR3 is 13 residues long. V was clipped by 2 bases and J by 5 bases; unmatched bases: 5. This CDR3 reads CSARRRQGETQYF. The CDR3 region has the DNA TGCAGTGCTAGAAGGCGACAGGGCGAGACCCAGTACTTC.

In its sample, this clonotype was seen a few times. V gene TRBV29-1 combines with J gene TRBJ2-3; D remains unclear. The CDR3 sequence is 13 residues long. Germline-derived CDR1 and CDR2 are SQVTM and ANQGSEA. V lost 4 bases, J lost 5 bases, and 13 bases lay in between. CDR3 sequence (DNA): TGCAGCGTTGTTACACGCCTAGAAGATACGCAGTATTTT. Its protein product is CSVVTRLEDTQYF.

The rearrangement joins TRBV20-1 to TRBJ2-2; weak D call: TRBD2 (7 bases). The germline V and J ends were trimmed by 8 bases and 6 bases, with 19 bases remaining between them. CDR1 DFQATT and CDR2 SNEGSKA come from the germline V gene (reference sequence). This CDR3 has 14 residues. As DNA, the CDR3 is TGCAGTACTAAACTAGGAGGGGGGGCCGGGGAGCTGTTTTTT. This sequence encodes CSTKLGGGAGELFF.

The chain carries TRBV29-1 and TRBJ1-1, with TRBD1 identical over 9 bases. This CDR3 comprises 12 residues. Losses at the gene ends were 8 bases for V and 3 bases for J; bases not matched to a gene: 4. Germline V lookup: CDR1 SQVTM, CDR2 ANQGSEA. CDR3 coding DNA: TGCAGCTCTCGACAGGGGGACACTGAAGCTTTCTTT. Protein product: CSSRQGDTEAFF.

This clonotype came up a few times. The CDR3 here is CASSKDEGARAKNIQYF. Here the CDR3 DNA reads TGTGCCAGCAGCAAAGATGAAGGGGCCCGAGCCAAAAACATTCAGTACTTC. V is TRBV21-1 and J is TRBJ2-4; TRBD2 is the table's D call, not checked against the DNA. TRBV21-1 is a recognized pseudogene. The CDR3 length is 17 residues.

CDR3 protein: CASSFFGLAGVYHEQYF. CDR3 DNA sequence: TGTGCCAGCAGTTTTTTTGGACTAGCGGGAGTTTACCACGAGCAGTACTTC. This sequence joins TRBV27 and TRBJ2-7; 13 nucleotides line up with TRBD2. The CDR3 length is 17 residues. Germline V CDR1 and CDR2: MNHEY, SMNVEV (reference sequence). With V trimmed by 3 bases and J by 5 bases, 10 bases remained unmatched.